This TCR beta chain appears in the sequencing data of a study of beta chain features in type 1 diabetes. Whole-study results and caveats: Shorter templates might be favored by PCR, and equally so in patients and in controls.

All sorted populations exceeded 95% purity. This clone was counted a few times. Its antigen is unknown. Trimming left V 4 bases short and J 7 bases short, with 12 bases between. The germline V gene has CDR1 SGDLS and CDR2 YYNGEE. The CDR3 runs to 13 residues. The isolated RNA, all of it, was reverse transcribed, so expressed TCRB transcripts were what got sequenced. Method: immunoSEQ multiplex PCR; TCRdb's copy keeps in-frame clones and lacks some. The top ten clones hold about 0.02% of a sample with some 900,000 clones, 17% of them seen once. V usage is TRBV9 and J usage is TRBJ1-5; tentative D call: TRBD1 (5 bases). Material for sequencing was naive CD4+ T cells from blood. The TCR originated in a woman between 18 and 29 years old in good health. The CDR3 region has the DNA TGTGCCAGCAGCCTCCGTGGGGGGCAGCCCCAGCATTTT. Amino acids: CASSLRGGQPQHF.